These T cell receptor beta chains were read from a single sample in a study of lymphopenia after photon versus proton radiotherapy. Sequencing was performed with immunoSEQ multiplex PCR; in TCRdb, only in-frame clones are kept and a portion is missing. The sample has 55,000 to 70,000 clones; just under 95% are singletons. Sequencing used peripheral blood, obtained from a patient treated with photon-based radiotherapy. Receptors were obtained from a woman in her forties with cholangiocarcinoma. The CDR3 runs from the conserved cysteine through the conserved F or W. The D gene is left open where the match is weak. Only some rows state a clone size, as once, few, many or a class for expanded clones.

TRBV2	TRBJ2-7	-	-	TGTGCCAGCAGTGAGGGTAGACCCCCCGGGGACGAGCAGTACTTC	CASSEGRPPGDEQYF
TRBV7-9	TRBJ2-6	-	once	TGTGCCAGCAGCTTGGGGAGGGGACAGGCCCACTCTGGGGCCAACGTCCTGACTTTC	CASSLGRGQAHSGANVLTF
TRBV30	TRBJ1-1	-	-	TGTGCCTGGAGAGGAATGATTGACCCGAACACTGAAGCTTTCTTT	CAWRGMIDPNTEAFF
TRBV7-8	TRBJ2-1	TRBD2	few	TGTGCCAGCAGCTTAGGTACTAGCGGGAGGAGTGATGAGCAGTTCTTC	CASSLGTSGRSDEQFF
TRBV6-5	TRBJ1-1	TRBD1	-	TGTGCCAGCAGTTCCCAGGGGGCCACTGAAGCTTTCTTT	CASSSQGATEAFF
TRBV4-3	TRBJ1-6	TRBD1	-	TGCGCCAGCAGCCAAGAGGGTTTCGGACAGGGGCGCTCACCCCTCCACTTT	CASSQEGFGQGRSPLHF
TRBV5-4	TRBJ2-7	-	-	TGTGCCAGCAGCTTGGCACTCCAAGGGACCGAGCAGTACTTC	CASSLALQGTEQYF
TRBV19	TRBJ1-1	TRBD1	-	TGTGCCAGTAAGGAACAGGGGGTCGGTTTAGGCACTGAAGCTTTCTTT	CASKEQGVGLGTEAFF
TRBV5-1	TRBJ1-1	-	-	TGCGCCAGCAGCTTAAACCCCGGTGGGACTGAAGCTTTCTTT	CASSLNPGGTEAFF
TRBV15	TRBJ1-2	-	-	TGTGCCACCAGCAGAGATTATGGGGGGATTAGTGGCTACACCTTC	CATSRDYGGISGYTF
TRBV30	TRBJ2-2	-	-	TGTGCCTGGAGTTTGGGCCAGCGGTACACCGGGGAGCTGTTTTTT	CAWSLGQRYTGELFF
TRBV10-3	TRBJ2-2	-	-	TGTGCCATCAGTGAGTTCGTCGGGAGCGCCGGGGAGCTGTTTTTT	CAISEFVGSAGELFF
TRBV14	TRBJ2-2	-	-	TGTGCCAGCAGCCAAGTGAGGGGGAGCGCGAACACCGGGGAGCTGTTTTTT	CASSQVRGSANTGELFF
TRBV7-9	TRBJ1-1	TRBD1	-	TGTGCCAGCAGCTTAGGGGGACAGGGAAGCGCTGAAGCTTTCTTT	CASSLGGQGSAEAFF
TRBV27	TRBJ1-1	TRBD1	-	TGTGCCAGCAGACAGGGGTATTCGGTAGCTTTCTTT	CASRQGYSVAFF
TRBV19	TRBJ1-5	TRBD1	-	TGTGCCATTGGGACAGGGGGGAATCAGCCCCAGCATTTT	CAIGTGGNQPQHF
TRBV27	TRBJ2-3	TRBD2	-	TGTGCCAGCAGTGCCAGCGGGAGGGCCGCCACAGATACGCAGTATTTT	CASSASGRAATDTQYF
TRBV7-6	TRBJ2-7	TRBD1	-	TGTGCCAGCAGCTTAGCGCGGACAGGTAGTACCTACGAGCAGTACTTC	CASSLARTGSTYEQYF
TRBV30	TRBJ2-1	-	-	TGTGCCTGCGGGTCCGTGACTTGGGATGAGCAGTTCTTC	CACGSVTWDEQFF
TRBV5-1	TRBJ1-2	TRBD1	-	TGCGCCAGCAGCCCGGACAGGGGGGGCTACACCTTC	CASSPDRGGYTF
TRBV28	TRBJ1-2	-	-	TGTGCCAGCAGGCTGCCAAAAGCTAACTATGGCTACACCTTC	CASRLPKANYGYTF
TRBV7-2	TRBJ2-7	TRBD2	-	TGTGCCAGCAGTCCCGGGAGGCGGGGGGGATCCTACGAGCAGTACTTC	CASSPGRRGGSYEQYF
TRBV29-1	TRBJ1-4	TRBD1	-	TGCAGCGCCGACGAGGGGGCGGGGGAAAAACTGTTTTTT	CSADEGAGEKLFF
TRBV7-6	TRBJ2-4	TRBD2	-	TGTGCCAGCAGCTTTACCCCGGGGGGAAACATTCAGTACTTC	CASSFTPGGNIQYF
TRBV18	TRBJ2-5	-	-	TGTGCCAGCTCACCACGAAGACAAGAGACCCAGTACTTC	CASSPRRQETQYF
TRBV10-3	TRBJ1-4	TRBD1	-	TGTGCCATCAGTGGAGGGACAGGGAGAGAAAAACTGTTTTTT	CAISGGTGREKLFF
TRBV7-3	TRBJ1-3	-	few	TGTGCCAGCAGCGGAGGGGGTCCAGGAAACACCATATATTTT	CASSGGGPGNTIYF
TRBV5-6	TRBJ1-2	-	-	TGTGCCAGCAGACCCCTCGGACAGACCTATGGCTACACCTTC	CASRPLGQTYGYTF
TRBV11-3	TRBJ1-3	TRBD1	-	TGTGCCAGCAGCTTAGATTTGCGACAGGGGACTCTCTCTGGAAACACCATATATTTT	CASSLDLRQGTLSGNTIYF
TRBV7-3	TRBJ2-1	-	-	TGTGCCAGCAGCTTAGAATATCGAGGGAACAATGAGCAGTTCTTC	CASSLEYRGNNEQFF
TRBV6-6	TRBJ2-5	-	-	TGTGCCAGCAGACGGGACGCCGTCCAAGAGACCCAGTACTTC	CASRRDAVQETQYF
TRBV5-1	TRBJ2-5	-	-	TGCGCCAGCAGCTTGGAAGGGGGGAAACAAGAGACCCAGTACTTC	CASSLEGGKQETQYF
TRBV7-8	TRBJ1-3	-	-	TGTGCCAGCAGCTTAAGGGAGACAGGACGTTACTCTGGAAACACCATATATTTT	CASSLRETGRYSGNTIYF
TRBV30	TRBJ1-1	TRBD1	-	TGTGCCTGTAGGGACAGGGGGGTAGAAGCTTTCTTT	CACRDRGVEAFF
TRBV7-2	TRBJ2-7	-	-	TGTGCCAGCAGCTTAGTAGGGGCGCGCGAGCAGTACTTC	CASSLVGAREQYF
TRBV5-1	TRBJ1-1	-	once	TGCGCCAGCAGTCGGGAGGGGATGAACACTGAAGCTTTCTTT	CASSREGMNTEAFF
TRBV19	TRBJ1-2	-	-	TGTGCCAGTAGTATAGACACCTCCGGGACCGCCTCCTTC	CASSIDTSGTASF
TRBV19	TRBJ1-1	-	-	TGTGCCAGTAGTGTTGGAGCAGGGACCACTGAAGCTTTCTTT	CASSVGAGTTEAFF
TRBV5-8	TRBJ1-4	-	-	TGTGCCAGCAGCCTACAGGGATTAGTGTATGAAAAACTGTTTTTT	CASSLQGLVYEKLFF
TRBV18	TRBJ2-5	-	-	TGTGCCAGCTCACGCTCCCACCAAGAGACCCAGTACTTC	CASSRSHQETQYF
TRBV6-6	TRBJ1-4	-	-	TGTGCCAGCAGTCACAGGGACATTAATGAAAAACTGTTTTTT	CASSHRDINEKLFF
TRBV27	TRBJ2-2	-	-	TGTGCCAGCAGTTTATCTCTCCGGACCGGGGAGCTGTTTTTT	CASSLSLRTGELFF
TRBV18	TRBJ1-3	-	-	TGTGCCAGCTCATTTGACACAAGAAACACCATATATTTT	CASSFDTRNTIYF
TRBV9	TRBJ2-7	TRBD1	-	TGTGCCAGCAGCGTAACCGGGACAGGGGGAGGAGAGCAGTACTTC	CASSVTGTGGGEQYF
TRBV9	TRBJ2-2	-	-	TGTGCCAGCAGCGTAGACACGTTCCCGAACACCGGGGAGCTGTTTTTT	CASSVDTFPNTGELFF
TRBV6-1	TRBJ2-7	-	-	TGTGCCAGCACCCTGAAGGGGGGGACCTACGAGCAGTACTTC	CASTLKGGTYEQYF
TRBV7-9	TRBJ1-2	-	-	TGTGCCAGCAGCTTAGCCAGGGGCTCTGGCTACACCTTC	CASSLARGSGYTF
TRBV11-2	TRBJ2-1	TRBD2	-	TGTGCCAGCAGCTTATTACCTAGCGGGGGGGACAATGAGCAGTTCTTC	CASSLLPSGGDNEQFF
TRBV28	TRBJ2-7	-	-	TGTGCCATCCTGAGAGGATACGAGCAGTACTTC	CAILRGYEQYF
TRBV4-1	TRBJ2-3	-	-	TGCGCCAGCAGCCAAGATGAGGGTCCATCGACAGATACGCAGTATTTT	CASSQDEGPSTDTQYF
TRBV2	TRBJ1-5	-	-	TGTGCCAGCAGTGAGGATACAGGGTCCGGGGAATGGCCCCAGCATTTT	CASSEDTGSGEWPQHF
TRBV28	TRBJ1-2	-	-	TGTGCCAGCAGTCCGCCCGGGACTACCACCGGCTACACCTTC	CASSPPGTTTGYTF
TRBV11-2	TRBJ2-1	TRBD1	few	TGTGCCAGCAGCCCGGACAGGGGCAATGAGCAGTTCTTC	CASSPDRGNEQFF
TRBV9	TRBJ1-2	TRBD1	-	TGTGCCAGCAGTCGGGACAGGACTCATAACTATGGCTACACCTTC	CASSRDRTHNYGYTF
TRBV2	TRBJ2-2	-	-	TGTGCCAGCAGGGCCGAAGGTAACACCGGGGAGCTGTTTTTT	CASRAEGNTGELFF